A single sample is the source of the 21 T cell receptor beta chains below, sequenced in a study of CD8 T cells in Susac syndrome. Reverse transcription of roughly 0.5 to 1 ug RNA used random hexamers. One entry per CDR3 protein, called by TCRdb with MiXCR from the immunoSEQ multiplex PCR reads. This sample has over 350,000 distinct CDR3 sequences; 75% to 90% occur once, and the top ten carry around 0.12%. Sequencing was done on a sample of CD8+ T cells from PBMCs. All receptors come from a human donor with multiple sclerosis.

This clonotype appeared once. The chain carries TRBV11-2 and TRBJ2-7, with D possibly called TRBD1 or TRBD2 (5 bases each). CDR1 is SGHAT, CDR2 FQNNGV, per germline. Trimming stripped 4 bases from V and 0 bases from J, with 10 bases between. The CDR3 is made up of 14 amino acids. This CDR3 is CASSSGPISYEQYF. CDR3 DNA sequence: TGTGCCAGCAGCTCGGGACCGATCTCCTACGAGCAGTACTTC.

On this clonotype itself: The conserved final phenylalanine or tryptophan is absent from the CDR3, which likely points to a read error. This chain links TRBV7-9 with TRBJ1-2; a weak D match, TRBD1 (6 bases). Trimming took off 1 base at V and 1 base at J, with 10 bases between the two ends. The CDR3 is 15 residues long. Germline CDR1 SEHNR, CDR2 FQNEAQ (reference sequence). CDR3 protein: CASSLGTDYNYGYTL. CDR3 DNA sequence: TGTGCCAGCAGCTTAGGGACAGATTATAACTATGGCTACACCCTC.

The chain uses TRBV30 and TRBJ2-3, with 8 bases that match TRBD2. Germline V gives CDR1 GTSNPN, CDR2 SVGIG (reference sequence). With V trimmed by 2 bases and J by 4 bases, 11 bases remained unmatched. The CDR3 is made up of 16 amino acids. CDR3 in DNA: TGTGCCTGGAGTAAAAGCCTTAGCGGGGATTCAGATACGCAGTATTTT. As protein: CAWSKSLSGDSDTQYF.

The chain recombines TRBV6-1 with TRBJ2-1; D gene uncertain. Trimming left V 5 bases short and J 0 bases short, with 14 bases between. This CDR3 is built from 16 residues. Germline V gene data show CDR1 as MNHNS and CDR2 as SASEGT. CDR3 bases: TGTGCCAGCAGTAAGGTCGGTTACAGCTCCTACAATGAGCAGTTCTTC. Translated, it gives CASSKVGYSSYNEQFF.

A single count supports this clonotype. This chain links TRBV12-3 or TRBV12-4 with TRBJ1-4; D is undetermined. The CDR3 contains 12 residues. Trimming took 4 bases from V and 7 from J, leaving 7 bases between them. CDR3 sequence reads: CASSYTVEKLFF. The CDR3 coding sequence is TGTGCCAGCAGTTACACCGTTGAAAAACTGTTTTTT.

This clonotype was observed a single time. The V call is TRBV6-4, the J call TRBJ2-3; TRBD2 is a possible D gene (7 bases). V lost 3 bases, J lost 3 bases, and 13 bases lay in between. The CDR3 contains 15 residues. CDR1 and CDR2 from the germline V gene are MRHNA and SNTAGT. The CDR3, as DNA: TGTGCCAGCAGTGAATTTGCGGGGGCGACAGATACGCAGTATTTT. As protein: CASSEFAGATDTQYF.

The chain recombines TRBV11-1 with TRBJ1-1, with TRBD1 identical over 7 bases. V shed 3 bases, J shed 6 bases, and the junction held 13 bases outside the gene matches. The germline gives CDR1 SGHAT, CDR2 FQDESV (reference sequence). The CDR3 sequence is 16 residues long. In DNA form, the CDR3 reads TGTGCCAGCAGCTTGGGGGACAGCATAGTGGACGCTGAAGCTTTCTTT. Protein sequence: CASSLGDSIVDAEAFF. Full variable domain (rest looked up from reference TRBV11-1 and TRBJ1-1): EAEVAQSPRYKITEKSQAVAFWCDPISGHATLYWYRQILGQGPELLVQFQDESVVDDSQLPKDRFSAERLKGVDSTLKIQPAELGDSAMYLCASSLGDSIVDAEAFFGQGTRLTVV.

CDR3 bases: TGCAGCGTGGGAGGGACAGGGGATCCCACCTTC. This translates into CSVGGTGDPTF. The chain uses TRBV29-1 and TRBJ1-2; TRBD1 matches 10 bases. V dropped 6 bases and J dropped 13; count of bases not matched to a gene: 8. Germline V gene sequence: CDR1 SQVTM, CDR2 ANQGSEA. There are 11 residues in the CDR3. Combining the CDR3 with reference TRBV29-1 and TRBJ1-2 gives the whole variable domain SAVISQKPSRDICQRGTSLTIQCQVDSQVTMMFWYRQQPGQSLTLIATANQGSEATYESGFVIDKFPISRPNLTFSTLTVSNMSPEDSSIYLCSVGGTGDPTFGSGTRLTVV.

The chain recombines TRBV30 with TRBJ1-1; D is possibly TRBD1 (5 bases). Germline lookup yields CDR1 GTSNPN and CDR2 SVGIG (reference sequence). V lost 3 bases, J lost 3 bases, and 11 bases lay in between. This CDR3 contains 13 residues. CDR3 in DNA: TGTGCCTGGAGAGCCTGGGGGGACACTGAAGCTTTCTTT. This codes for CAWRAWGDTEAFF.

As regards this clonotype: This likely comes from a read error, as the CDR3 has no conserved phenylalanine or tryptophan at its end. The DNA is omitted, as the CDR3 cannot be located on it reliably, and the CDR3 follows TCRdb's listing. The V gene is TRBV12-2, the J gene TRBJ1-6. TRBV12-2 is a documented pseudogene. The CDR3 sequence runs 17 residues, both termini included. The CDR3 spells CASRWVVVGNYNSPLHL.

This clonotype was picked up one time. The chain combines TRBV2 with TRBJ2-1; D is possibly TRBD2 (6 bases). CDR1 SNHLY and CDR2 FYNNEI come from the germline V gene. This CDR3 spans 18 amino acids. The V and J ends lost 8 bases and 8 bases respectively, with 31 bases between them. The CDR3, as DNA: TGTGCCAGCCTGGGACTGGATAGGGGACCTAGTTCGGGCGATGAGCAGTTCTTC. It encodes CASLGLDRGPSSGDEQFF.

V gene TRBV5-1 combines with J gene TRBJ2-1; 9 bases line up with TRBD1. CDR3 size: 15 residues. Germline CDR1 and CDR2: SGHRS and YFSETQ. After removal of 4 bases from V and 3 bases from J, the junction contained 5 bases not matched to a gene. CDR3 bases: TGCGCCAGCAGCACAGGACAGGGGATCTACAATGAGCAGTTCTTC. It translates to CASSTGQGIYNEQFF.

The chain has TRBV29-1 and TRBJ2-3, with D perhaps TRBD2 (6 bases). CDR3 size: 14 residues. The germline CDR1 and CDR2 sequences are SQVTM and ANQGSEA. Deletions cut 6 bases from V and 4 bases from J, with 17 bases between. CDR3 protein: CSVFPGLEADTQYF. The DNA of the CDR3 is TGCAGCGTGTTCCCGGGACTGGAGGCAGATACGCAGTATTTT.

The genes are TRBV3-1 and TRBJ1-6, with 8 positions matching TRBD1. Trimming at V came to 3 bases and at J to 0 bases, leaving 4 bases not matched to a gene. The CDR3 is 17 residues long. The V gene's germline CDR1 is LGHDT and CDR2 YNNKEL (reference sequence). CDR3 in amino acids: CASSHGTGVSYNSPLHF. The CDR3 nucleotides read TGTGCCAGCAGCCACGGGACAGGAGTCTCCTATAATTCACCCCTCCACTTT.

The count of this clonotype is one. The V call is TRBV5-1, the J call TRBJ2-3; no reliable D call. The V gene lost 0 bases and the J gene lost 4 bases, with 6 bases spanning the gap. Germline V gene data show CDR1 as SGHRS and CDR2 as YFSETQ. This CDR3 region has 13 residues. CDR3 amino acids: CASSLGQPDTQYF. The CDR3 DNA reads as TGCGCCAGCAGCTTGGGACAACCAGATACGCAGTATTTT.

About this clonotype: One end of the junction does not line up with germline, which may come from a read error. The V call is TRBV19, the J call TRBJ2-7, with 9 positions matching TRBD1. The germline gives CDR1 LNHDA, CDR2 SQIVND (reference sequence). The CDR3 length is 13 residues. The CDR3 is CASRGQGSGEQYF. The CDR3 DNA follows: TGTGCCAGTAGGGGACAGGGAAGTGGCGAGCAGTATTTC.

This clonotype was detected only once. This chain links TRBV30 with TRBJ2-3, with D possibly being TRBD1 (6 bases). V was pared by 3 bases and J by 3 bases, with 13 bases between. Germline V CDR1 and CDR2: GTSNPN, SVGIG (reference sequence). The CDR3 contains 14 residues. The CDR3 here is CAWREGGLTDTQYF. The CDR3 DNA follows: TGTGCCTGGAGAGAAGGGGGTTTGACAGATACGCAGTATTTT.

This chain links TRBV27 with TRBJ1-3; 8 bases are a match to TRBD1. Losses at the gene ends were 2 bases for V and 1 base for J; bases not matched to a gene: 7. There are 17 residues in the CDR3. The germline V gene encodes CDR1 MNHEY and CDR2 SMNVEV (reference sequence). This chain's CDR3 is CASSLTGQGLSGNTIYF. CDR3 nucleotides: TGTGCCAGCAGTTTAACCGGACAGGGATTATCTGGAAACACCATATATTTT.

Only one count was recorded for this clonotype. The chain employs TRBV10-3 and TRBJ1-2; 7 bases match TRBD1. The junction had 3 bases not matched to a gene; V was cut back by 4 bases and J by 1 base. The CDR3 is 14 amino acids. CDR1 and CDR2 from the germline V gene are ENHRY and SYGVKD. The CDR3 bases are TGTGCCATCAGTGGGACAGGAGTTAACTATGGCTACACCTTC. Protein: CAISGTGVNYGYTF.

The gene calls are TRBV5-1 and TRBJ1-1; a possible D gene is TRBD1 (6 bases). V shed 2 bases and J shed 4 bases, with 18 bases lying between them. From germline, CDR1 is SGHRS and CDR2 YFSETQ. This CDR3 region has 16 residues. CDR3 in DNA: TGCGCCAGCAGCTTTAACCCCCAGGGGAATGTCACTGAAGCTTTCTTT. This codes for CASSFNPQGNVTEAFF.

The CDR3 DNA reads TGTGCCAGCAGATTCGGGACAGAGAGCTCCTATAATTCACCCCTCCACTTT. Residues: CASRFGTESSYNSPLHF. The rearrangement links TRBV12-3 or TRBV12-4 to TRBJ1-6, with 7 bases lining up with TRBD1. J gave up 0 bases and V 6 bases, and 8 bases lay outside the gene matches. The CDR3 runs to 17 residues.